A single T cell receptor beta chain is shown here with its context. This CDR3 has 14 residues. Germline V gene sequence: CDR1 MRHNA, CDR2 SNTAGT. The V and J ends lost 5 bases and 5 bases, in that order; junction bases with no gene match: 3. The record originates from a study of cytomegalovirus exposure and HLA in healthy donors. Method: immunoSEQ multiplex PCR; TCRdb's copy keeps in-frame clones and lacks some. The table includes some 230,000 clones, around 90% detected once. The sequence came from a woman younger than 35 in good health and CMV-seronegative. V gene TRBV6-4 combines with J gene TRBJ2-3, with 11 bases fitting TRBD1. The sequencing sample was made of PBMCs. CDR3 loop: CASSLGTGGDTQYF. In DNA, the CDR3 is TGTGCCAGCAGTCTCGGGACAGGGGGAGATACGCAGTATTTT.